Following are 22 T cell receptor beta chains from one sample sequenced in a study of monozygotic twins with inflammatory bowel disease. TCRdb processed the 5' RACE reads again and assigns one entry to each CDR3 protein, with no DNA. This sample contains tens of thousands of distinct CDR3 sequences. Sequenced material: blood. The source of these receptors is a human donor with ulcerative colitis or Crohn's disease, or a healthy co-twin of an affected twin (not recorded which).

This chain links TRBV3-1 with TRBJ2-1; TCRdb selects TRBD2, and the lack of DNA leaves this call unchecked. The CDR3 is 16 amino acids. Germline CDR1 and CDR2: LGHDT and YNNKEL (reference sequence). The CDR3 sequence: CASSLLSGGTYNEQFF.

The chain combines TRBV5-8 with TRBJ2-4; TCRdb's D gene call, TRBD1, goes unchecked for lack of DNA. CDR3 length: 17 amino acids. CDR1 is SGHTS, CDR2 YDEGEE, per germline. CDR3 loop: CASSLEGFPVAKNIQYF.

The rearrangement joins TRBV28 to TRBJ2-3; the TRBD2 assignment by TCRdb is unverifiable without DNA. In germline, CDR1 is MDHEN, CDR2 SYDVKM. The CDR3 runs to 18 residues. CDR3 in amino acids: CASSPTSGGVQFTDTQYF. Full variable domain (rest looked up from reference TRBV28 and TRBJ2-3): DVKVTQSSRYLVKRTGEKVFLECVQDMDHENMFWYRQDPGLGLRLIYFSYDVKMKEKGDIPEGYSVSREKKERFSLILESASTNQTSMYLCASSPTSGGVQFTDTQYFGPGTRLTVL.

This chain joins TRBV20-1 and TRBJ1-1. Germline lookup yields CDR1 DFQATT and CDR2 SNEGSKA (reference sequence). The CDR3 is 13 residues long. The chain's CDR3 is CSAGMWRNTEAFF.

The CDR3 spells CASSEAASSGGNTEAFF. The chain employs TRBV6-1 and TRBJ1-1; checking the TCRdb D call of TRBD1 is not possible without DNA. Germline CDR1 and CDR2: MNHNS and SASEGT. The CDR3 covers 17 residues.

The rearrangement uses TRBV9 and TRBJ2-6; without DNA, the TCRdb call of TRBD1 cannot be checked. Germline lookup yields CDR1 SGDLS and CDR2 YYNGEE. The CDR3 loop spans 14 amino acids. The CDR3 loop is CASSAGPGANVLTF.

The CDR3 sequence is CSARGPWEAYNSPLHF. V is TRBV20-1 and J is TRBJ1-6. The CDR3 length is 16 residues. CDR1 and CDR2 from the germline V gene are DFQATT and SNEGSKA (reference sequence).

The chain links TRBV20-1 to TRBJ2-7; TCRdb names TRBD1, which stays unverified in the absence of DNA. Germline CDR1 is DFQATT and CDR2 is SNEGSKA (reference sequence). The CDR3 covers 14 residues. The CDR3 is CSASTGTASYEQYF.

The chain employs TRBV19 and TRBJ2-2; TCRdb's assignment of TRBD2 cannot be checked, as there is no DNA. Germline assignment: CDR1 LNHDA and CDR2 SQIVND (reference sequence). This CDR3 is built from 16 residues. CDR3 sequence reads: CASSVVAGAYTGELFF.

The chain couples TRBV6-5 to TRBJ2-7; no DNA is available, so the TRBD1 call from TCRdb remains unchecked. The germline gives CDR1 MNHEY, CDR2 SVGAGI. This CDR3 contains 13 residues. The CDR3 here is CASSTGQNYEQYF.

The chain uses TRBV7-9 and TRBJ1-2. The CDR3 spans 12 residues. CDR1 and CDR2 (germline): SEHNR, FQNEAQ (reference sequence). CDR3 amino acids: CASSLVAAGYTF.

V is TRBV20-1 and J is TRBJ2-3. The CDR3 length is 12 residues. Per germline, CDR1 DFQATT and CDR2 SNEGSKA (reference sequence). CDR3 in amino acids: CSAGRSGDTQYF.

This chain joins TRBV7-9 and TRBJ2-7. Germline assignment: CDR1 SEHNR and CDR2 FQNEAQ (reference sequence). The CDR3 is 13 amino acids. The CDR3: CASSRGGTYEQYF. The full variable domain, with the rest looked up from reference TRBV7-9 and TRBJ2-7, is DTGVSQNPRHKITKRGQNVTFRCDPISEHNRLYWYRQTLGQGPEFLTYFQNEAQLEKSRLLSDRFSAERPKGSFSTLEIQRTEQGDSAMYLCASSRGGTYEQYFGPGTRLTVT.

The chain employs TRBV7-2 and TRBJ2-5; TCRdb indicates TRBD1, and absent DNA this call remains unverified. Germline V lookup: CDR1 SGHTA, CDR2 FQGNSA. This CDR3 contains 14 residues. CDR3 loop: CASSPPGQGSPEYF.

The rearrangement links TRBV7-4 to TRBJ2-3; TCRdb picks TRBD1, but there is no DNA to check that call. The germline gives CDR1 SGHVT, CDR2 SQSDAQ. The CDR3 runs to 16 residues. CDR3 sequence reads: CASSSRVGQGTDTQYF.

The J gene is TRBJ1-1, the V gene TRBV6-1. The CDR3 runs 14 residues. Germline CDR1 reads MNHNS; CDR2 reads SASEGT. This chain's CDR3 is CASRNGEVNTEAFF.

The chain uses TRBV6-5 and TRBJ1-1. CDR1 is MNHEY, CDR2 SVGAGI, per germline. There are 15 residues in the CDR3. The CDR3 region is CASSSPRDDSTEAFF.

This sequence joins TRBV6-1 and TRBJ2-3; no DNA is available, so the TRBD2 call from TCRdb remains unchecked. The CDR3 runs 15 residues. Germline loops: CDR1 MNHNS, CDR2 SASEGT. CDR3 in amino acids: CASSLGTRGSDTQYF.

This rearrangement joins TRBV5-1 to TRBJ2-1; TCRdb designates TRBD1, a call that cannot be tested without DNA. This CDR3 region has 15 residues. Germline V gene lookup returns CDR1 SGHRS and CDR2 YFSETQ. This CDR3 reads CASSSERTGVNEQFF.

The genes are TRBV11-2 and TRBJ1-2. The CDR3 length is 15 residues. CDR1 and CDR2 from the germline V gene are SGHAT and FQNNGV. CDR3 sequence: CASSLVGELADGYTF.

The chain has TRBV3-1 and TRBJ1-2; absent DNA, TCRdb's TRBD1 call cannot be checked. Germline loops: CDR1 LGHDT, CDR2 YNNKEL (reference sequence). The CDR3 covers 13 residues. The CDR3 loop is CASSPRGGYGYTF.

V gene TRBV20-1 combines with J gene TRBJ2-5; TCRdb's assignment of TRBD1 cannot be checked, as there is no DNA. CDR3 length equals 14 residues. Germline V gene lookup returns CDR1 DFQATT and CDR2 SNEGSKA (reference sequence). CDR3 amino acids: CSARGGGQQETQYF.